Here is one T cell receptor beta chain with its context. Its antigen is as yet unknown. A single base separates this from a much larger clone, so it may be a read error. This sample was included in a study of response to subunit inactivated influenza vaccine. CDR3 size: 14 residues. Per the germline V gene, CDR1 is DFQATT and CDR2 is SNEGSKA (reference sequence). Study-wide findings and caveats: The authors proposed limited new T cell recruitment per seasonal influenza vaccination.

In TCRdb, the RT-PCR reads were re-called with MiXCR into one record per CDR3 protein. Among approximately 500,000 distinct CDR3 sequences listed, roughly 13% were seen once. The V gene is TRBV20-1, the J gene TRBJ2-3; 7 bases are a match to TRBD1. The TCR sequence derives from a man between 50 and 59 years old who received an inactivated influenza vaccine. The input for sequencing was PBMCs from blood, taken 40 to 50 days after vaccination. CDR3 in DNA: TGCAGTGCTTCGACAGGGTCGGCGACAGATACGCGGTATTTT. The encoded protein is CSASTGSATDTRYF.